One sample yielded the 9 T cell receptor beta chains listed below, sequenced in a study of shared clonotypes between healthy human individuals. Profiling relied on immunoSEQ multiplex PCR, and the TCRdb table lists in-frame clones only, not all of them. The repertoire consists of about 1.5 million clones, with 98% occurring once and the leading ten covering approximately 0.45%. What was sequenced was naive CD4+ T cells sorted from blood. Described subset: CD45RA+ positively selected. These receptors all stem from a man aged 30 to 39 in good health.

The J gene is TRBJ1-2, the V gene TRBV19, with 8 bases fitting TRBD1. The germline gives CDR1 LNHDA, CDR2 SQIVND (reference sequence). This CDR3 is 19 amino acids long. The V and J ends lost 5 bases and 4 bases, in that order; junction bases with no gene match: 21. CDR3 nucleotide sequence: TGTGCCAGTAGTCCTGGACCAGGGGGCACCGCTTCAAGATCCTATGGCTACACCTTC. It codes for CASSPGPGGTASRSYGYTF.

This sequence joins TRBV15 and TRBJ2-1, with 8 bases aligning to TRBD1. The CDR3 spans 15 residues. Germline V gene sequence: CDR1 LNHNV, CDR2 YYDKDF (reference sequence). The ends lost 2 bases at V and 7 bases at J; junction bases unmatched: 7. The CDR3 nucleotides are TGTGCCACCAGCAGAAAACAGGGGGGTGTAAATGAGCAGTTCTTC. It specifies CATSRKQGGVNEQFF.

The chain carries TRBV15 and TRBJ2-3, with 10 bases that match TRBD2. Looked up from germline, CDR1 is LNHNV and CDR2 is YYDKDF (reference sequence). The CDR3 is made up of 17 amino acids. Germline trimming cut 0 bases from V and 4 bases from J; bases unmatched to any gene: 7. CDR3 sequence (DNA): TGTGCCACCAGCAGAGATCCGCTAGCGGGAGTCTCAGATACGCAGTATTTT. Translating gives CATSRDPLAGVSDTQYF.

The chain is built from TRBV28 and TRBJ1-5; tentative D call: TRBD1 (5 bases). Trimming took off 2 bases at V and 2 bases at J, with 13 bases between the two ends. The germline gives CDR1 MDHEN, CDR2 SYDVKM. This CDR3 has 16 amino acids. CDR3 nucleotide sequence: TGTGCCAGCAGTTTAAGCGGGGCCCGGGGCAATCAGCCCCAGCATTTT. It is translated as CASSLSGARGNQPQHF.

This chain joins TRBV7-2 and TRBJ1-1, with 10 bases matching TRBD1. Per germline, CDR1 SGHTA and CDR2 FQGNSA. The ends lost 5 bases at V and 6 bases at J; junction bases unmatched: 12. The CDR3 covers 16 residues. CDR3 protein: CASSPRDRGPPAEAFF. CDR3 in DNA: TGTGCCAGCAGCCCCCGGGACAGGGGCCCTCCGGCTGAAGCTTTCTTT.

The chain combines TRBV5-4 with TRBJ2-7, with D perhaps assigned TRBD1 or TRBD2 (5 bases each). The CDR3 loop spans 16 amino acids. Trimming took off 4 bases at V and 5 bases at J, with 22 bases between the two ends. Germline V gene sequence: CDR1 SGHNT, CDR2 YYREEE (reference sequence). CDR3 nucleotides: TGTGCCAGCAGCCGAACCGTTTCCGAACGGGGCCACGAGCAGTACTTC. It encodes CASSRTVSERGHEQYF.

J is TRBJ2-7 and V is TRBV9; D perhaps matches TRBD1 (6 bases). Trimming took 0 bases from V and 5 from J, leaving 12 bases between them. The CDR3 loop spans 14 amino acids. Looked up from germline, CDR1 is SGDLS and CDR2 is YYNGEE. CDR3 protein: CASSVDLTGHEQYF. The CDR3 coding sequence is TGTGCCAGCAGCGTAGATCTGACAGGCCACGAGCAGTACTTC.

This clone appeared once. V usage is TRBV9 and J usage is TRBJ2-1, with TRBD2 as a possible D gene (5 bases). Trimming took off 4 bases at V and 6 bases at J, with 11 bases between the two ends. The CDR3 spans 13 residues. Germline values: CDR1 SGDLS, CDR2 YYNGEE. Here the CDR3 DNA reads TGTGCCAGCAGCAAACTAGTTTCCAATGAGCAGTTCTTC. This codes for CASSKLVSNEQFF.

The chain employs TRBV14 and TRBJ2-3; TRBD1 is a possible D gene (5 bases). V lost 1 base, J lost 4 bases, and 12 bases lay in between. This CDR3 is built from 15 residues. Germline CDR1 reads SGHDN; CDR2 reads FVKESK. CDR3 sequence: CASSQVVQVADTQYF. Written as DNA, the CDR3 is TGTGCCAGCAGCCAAGTTGTACAGGTAGCAGATACGCAGTATTTT.